This entry lists 26 T cell receptor beta chains sequenced from one sample in a study of cytomegalovirus exposure and HLA in healthy donors. Measured with immunoSEQ multiplex PCR; TCRdb has only the in-frame clones, and not every one. The sample includes around 250,000 clones, 85% to 90% of them seen just once. Sequencing input: PBMCs. The receptors here all came from a woman younger than 30 in good health and CMV-seronegative.

This chain connects TRBV7-9 to TRBJ2-5; possibly TRBD1 for D (6 bases). The CDR3 spans 17 residues. Germline CDR1 SEHNR, CDR2 FQNEAQ (reference sequence). The germline V and J ends were trimmed by 2 bases and 4 bases, with 20 bases remaining between them. CDR3 bases: TGTGCCAGCAGCTTACCCCCTTGGGCAGGGGAAATAGAGACCCAGTACTTC. Translation: CASSLPPWAGEIETQYF.

As DNA, the CDR3 is TGTGCCAGCGCCACAAAACCCGCCACTGAAGCTTTCTTT. This encodes CASATKPATEAFF. The genes are TRBV6-5 and TRBJ1-1; no clear D gene. The CDR3 is made up of 13 amino acids. V lost 8 bases to trimming and J lost 4 bases, with 14 bases between them. Per germline, CDR1 MNHEY and CDR2 SVGAGI.

The gene calls are TRBV5-4 and TRBJ1-2; possibly TRBD1 for D (6 bases). Trimming left V 4 bases short and J 2 bases short, with 9 bases between. The length of the CDR3 is 13 residues. The V gene's germline CDR1 is SGHNT and CDR2 YYREEE (reference sequence). The chain's CDR3 is CASSQDSNYGYTF. CDR3 bases: TGTGCCAGCAGCCAGGACAGCAACTATGGCTACACCTTC.

The rearrangement joins TRBV6-6 to TRBJ2-7; D unclear. This CDR3 spans 13 amino acids. Germline CDR1 and CDR2: MNHNY and SVGAGI (reference sequence). The V end lost 7 bases, the J end lost 0 bases, and 10 bases lay between the germline ends. CDR3 nucleotide sequence: TGTGCCAGCAAGGCCGTTGACTCCTACGAGCAGTACGTC. It specifies CASKAVDSYEQYV.

This chain joins TRBV4-1 and TRBJ1-1, with a weak D call TRBD1 (6 bases). The ends were cut back, 2 bases at V and 1 base at J, with 11 bases in the middle. The CDR3 contains 15 residues. Germline V gene lookup returns CDR1 MGHRA and CDR2 YSYEKL. CDR3 coding DNA: TGCGCCAGCAGCCAATACAGGGCCCCGAACACTGAAGCTTTCTTT. Protein product: CASSQYRAPNTEAFF.

The J gene is TRBJ2-1, the V gene TRBV2; D gene uncertain. V was shortened by 7 bases and J by 0 bases, with 7 bases between the two germline ends. Per the germline V gene, CDR1 is SNHLY and CDR2 is FYNNEI. This CDR3 has 13 residues. The chain's CDR3 is CASISSSYNEQFF. The CDR3 bases are TGTGCCAGCATAAGCTCCTCCTACAATGAGCAGTTCTTC.

The rearrangement uses TRBV5-1 and TRBJ1-3; TRBD1 matches 7 bases. The V and J ends lost 0 bases and 0 bases, in that order; junction bases with no gene match: 6. The CDR3 spans 17 residues. Germline CDR1 is SGHRS and CDR2 is YFSETQ. The CDR3 DNA reads TGCGCCAGCAGCTTGGCCTCGACAGGGAGCTCTGGAAACACCATATATTTT. It is translated as CASSLASTGSSGNTIYF.

The CDR3: CAISNPRDSHEQYV. The CDR3 bases are TGTGCCATCAGTAACCCCCGGGACAGTCACGAGCAGTACGTC. The chain employs TRBV10-3 and TRBJ2-7; 7 nucleotides match TRBD1. Germline values: CDR1 ENHRY, CDR2 SYGVKD. The CDR3 covers 14 residues. V was pared by 5 bases and J by 5 bases, with 9 bases of the junction left unmatched.

This clone appeared once. The V call is TRBV29-1, the J call TRBJ2-5; TRBD1 matches 9 bases. This CDR3 comprises 17 residues. V trimming: 2 bases; J trimming: 8 bases; junction bases outside the gene matches: 18. Germline values: CDR1 SQVTM, CDR2 ANQGSEA. CDR3 DNA: TGCAGCGTTGAATCCGACAGGGGGACGAAGATCCCGGGTACCCAGTACTTC. Protein product: CSVESDRGTKIPGTQYF.

This chain uses TRBV28 with TRBJ1-5; D is undetermined. The germline CDR1 and CDR2 sequences are MDHEN and SYDVKM. The CDR3 contains 12 residues. Trimming removed 5 bases at V and 6 bases at J, with 8 bases between. As DNA, the CDR3 is TGTGCCAGCAGTGTAGGACTTCAGCCCCAGCATTTT. Protein product: CASSVGLQPQHF.

The chain employs TRBV4-3 and TRBJ2-3; 11 positions agree with TRBD2. With V trimmed by 1 base and J by 0 bases, 9 bases remained unmatched. Per the germline V gene, CDR1 is LGHNA and CDR2 is YSLEER. CDR3 length: 19 amino acids. The CDR3 here is CASSQARTGLAGSTDTQYF. CDR3 nucleotides: TGCGCCAGCAGCCAAGCCCGAACCGGACTAGCGGGTAGCACAGATACGCAGTATTTT.

The chain employs TRBV7-2 and TRBJ2-1; 9 positions agree with TRBD2. After removal of 3 bases from V and 4 bases from J, the junction contained 7 bases not matched to a gene. The germline CDR1 and CDR2 sequences are SGHTA and FQGNSA. The CDR3 is 16 residues long. In DNA form, the CDR3 reads TGTGCCAGCAGCTTCTTAGCGGGGGACCGATACAATGAGCAGTTCTTC. Encoded protein: CASSFLAGDRYNEQFF.

This chain links TRBV5-6 with TRBJ1-5; D is undetermined. V lost 1 base to trimming and J lost 9 bases, with 11 bases between them. The CDR3 runs 13 residues. Germline V gene sequence: CDR1 SGHDT, CDR2 YYEEEE. The CDR3 sequence: CASSLRSGGPQHF. The CDR3 nucleotides read TGTGCCAGCAGCTTGAGATCAGGTGGGCCCCAGCATTTT.

V is TRBV5-6 and J is TRBJ2-5; D may be TRBD1 (6 bases). Trimming took 4 bases from V and 5 from J, leaving 21 bases between them. Per germline, CDR1 SGHDT and CDR2 YYEEEE. The CDR3 loop spans 16 amino acids. Here the CDR3 reads CASSKDSGVFLETQYF. The CDR3, as DNA: TGTGCCAGCAGCAAGGACAGTGGAGTATTCCTGGAGACCCAGTACTTC.

This sequence joins TRBV6-5 and TRBJ1-3; 7 bases map to TRBD1. V was pared by 2 bases and J by 3 bases, with 4 bases of the junction left unmatched. CDR1 is MNHEY, CDR2 SVGAGI, per germline. This CDR3 is 15 amino acids long. Here the CDR3 reads CASSYKGASGNTIYF. CDR3 DNA sequence: TGTGCCAGCAGTTACAAGGGGGCGAGTGGAAACACCATATATTTT.

The chain uses TRBV6-6 and TRBJ1-1, with D possibly TRBD1 on 6 matching bases. Per the germline V gene, CDR1 is MNHNY and CDR2 is SVGAGI (reference sequence). Trimming removed 4 bases from V and 4 bases from J, with 16 bases in between. CDR3 length equals 15 residues. DNA for the CDR3: TGTGCCAGCAGTTCCTCACAGGGAGGGAGCACTGAAGCTTTCTTT. Translating it yields CASSSSQGGSTEAFF.

This chain connects TRBV5-1 to TRBJ2-3, with 8 bases aligning to TRBD1. The CDR3 runs to 15 residues. Germline V gives CDR1 SGHRS, CDR2 YFSETQ. V lost 2 bases to trimming and J lost 1 base; unmatched junction nucleotides: 3. DNA for the CDR3: TGCGCCAGCAGCTTAGGACAGGGAGGCACAGATACGCAGTATTTT. It codes for CASSLGQGGTDTQYF.

V usage is TRBV11-2 and J usage is TRBJ2-1; D is perhaps TRBD2 (6 bases). There are 14 residues in the CDR3. V lost 8 bases and J 6 bases, leaving 17 bases between the germline ends. Germline V gene data show CDR1 as SGHAT and CDR2 as FQNNGV. In DNA, the CDR3 is TGTGCCAGCTACCGACTAGGTCGTGCCAATGAGCAGTTCTTC. It codes for CASYRLGRANEQFF.

The V call is TRBV5-1, the J call TRBJ2-5, with 12 bases matching TRBD1. V gave up 4 bases and J gave up 5 bases; unmatched junction bases: 6. From germline, CDR1 is SGHRS and CDR2 YFSETQ. This CDR3 spans 15 amino acids. The CDR3 protein is CASSPGTGGSETQYF. The CDR3 DNA is TGCGCCAGCAGCCCGGGGACAGGGGGCTCGGAGACCCAGTACTTC.

The V call is TRBV6-5, the J call TRBJ1-6; unclear D gene. V was pared by 5 bases and J by 8 bases, with 16 bases between. There are 15 residues in the CDR3. CDR1 and CDR2 from the germline V gene are MNHEY and SVGAGI. CDR3 sequence (DNA): TGTGCCAGCAGTCTTACCGGGATTTGGGATTCACCCCTCCACTTT. It codes for CASSLTGIWDSPLHF.

The chain links TRBV18 to TRBJ2-2; perhaps TRBD1 as D (6 bases). The CDR3 loop spans 16 amino acids. Trimming cost V 1 base and J 0 bases, with 9 bases left between them. The germline CDR1 and CDR2 sequences are KGHSH and LQKENI. CDR3 protein: CASSPRTETNTGELFF. The DNA of the CDR3 is TGTGCCAGCTCACCACGGACAGAAACGAACACCGGGGAGCTGTTTTTT.

The chain combines TRBV5-6 with TRBJ2-7, with TRBD1 identical over 9 bases. The CDR3 length is 16 residues. V lost 1 base to trimming and J lost 6 bases; unmatched junction nucleotides: 11. Germline CDR1 reads SGHDT; CDR2 reads YYEEEE. In nucleotides, the CDR3 is TGTGCCAGCAGCTTGAGTGGGACAGGGAAGATCAGCGAGCAGTACTTC. Its protein is CASSLSGTGKISEQYF.

The chain is built from TRBV27 and TRBJ2-4; no clear D gene. V lost 1 base and J 5 bases, leaving 6 bases between the germline ends. CDR3 length: 13 residues. Germline assignment: CDR1 MNHEY and CDR2 SMNVEV (reference sequence). CDR3 loop: CASSLYRENIQYF. In DNA form, the CDR3 reads TGTGCCAGCAGTTTATATCGGGAAAACATTCAGTACTTC.

The chain carries TRBV13 and TRBJ1-4, with 8 positions matching TRBD1. The ends lost 5 bases at V and 7 bases at J; junction bases unmatched: 12. The CDR3 is made up of 16 amino acids. Per the germline V gene, CDR1 is PRHDT and CDR2 is FYEKMQ (reference sequence). The CDR3 DNA sequence: TGTGCCAGCAGCATCTACACAGGGGGGGATCGTGAAAAACTGTTTTTT. It encodes CASSIYTGGDREKLFF.

The rearrangement uses TRBV5-1 and TRBJ1-4; TRBD1 might be the D (5 bases). The CDR3 runs 15 residues. V was clipped by 1 base and J by 4 bases, with 11 bases between them. Germline loops: CDR1 SGHRS, CDR2 YFSETQ. CDR3 loop: CASSLNGQGNEKLFF. DNA for the CDR3: TGCGCCAGCAGCTTGAACGGGCAGGGTAATGAAAAACTGTTTTTT.

This clone appeared a single time. This sequence joins TRBV28 and TRBJ2-1, with TRBD1 identical over 7 bases. Looked up from germline, CDR1 is MDHEN and CDR2 is SYDVKM. The V segment lost 5 bases and the J segment 7 bases; nucleotides outside the gene matches: 5. The length of the CDR3 is 13 residues. CDR3 nucleotides: TGTGCCAGCAGTACAACAGGGGTTAATGAGCAGTTCTTC. Protein product: CASSTTGVNEQFF. Full variable domain (missing parts from reference TRBV28 and TRBJ2-1): DVKVTQSSRYLVKRTGEKVFLECVQDMDHENMFWYRQDPGLGLRLIYFSYDVKMKEKGDIPEGYSVSREKKERFSLILESASTNQTSMYLCASSTTGVNEQFFGPGTRLTVL.